This T cell receptor beta chain was obtained from a study of T-cell memory formation after mild COVID-19. Study-wide points: Clones contracting across day 15 to 85 had a balanced CD4/CD8 profile; later expanding clones leaned CD4+. Prior to infection, memory already included some responding clones, suggesting cross-reactive memory joined. CD4+ contracting clones were found mainly in CM and EM, and CD8+ ones in EMRA.

MiXCR, run by TCRdb on the 5' RACE reads, gives a single entry per CDR3 protein. The sample records some 350,000 distinct CDR3 sequences, more than 15% being singletons. The CDR3 has 17 residues. Germline values: CDR1 SGHDN, CDR2 FVKESK. Trimming removed 4 bases at V and 0 bases at J, with 17 bases between. Comment on this clonotype: The antigen is not known.

The chain employs TRBV14 and TRBJ2-3; D might be TRBD2 (5 bases). The specimen was PBMCs or a T cell subset sorted from them (not recorded which). The receptor comes from a man aged 18 to 29 who had mild COVID-19 (a few samples of this study predate the infection). Cell type and time point are not known. The CDR3 protein is CASSPRSGGPSTDTQYF. The DNA for the CDR3 is TGTGCCAGCAGCCCGAGATCAGGCGGGCCTAGCACAGATACGCAGTATTTT.